This record concerns one TCR beta chain sequence. The data were obtained in a study of blood T cells in healthy people across ages. It was with a sample-barcoded 5' primer and a J-beta primer mix that a second PCR of roughly 6 to 12 cycles was run. TCRdb reanalysed the 5' RACE reads using MiXCR and keeps one entry per CDR3 protein. The repertoire holds 1.5 million to 2 million distinct CDR3 sequences, with approximately 28% as singletons. V was clipped by 0 bases and J by 6 bases, with 17 bases between them. The CDR3 has 16 amino acids. From germline, CDR1 is LGHNA and CDR2 YSLEER. This sequence joins TRBV4-3 and TRBJ1-2; no definite D call. What was sequenced was blood. The source is a woman in her 30s in good health. This CDR3 is CASSQDSSRFMNGYTF. The DNA for the CDR3 is TGCGCCAGCAGCCAAGATTCTTCCAGATTCATGAATGGCTACACCTTC.